The 32 T cell receptor beta chains given below trace back to one sample, sequenced in a study of CD8+ T cells in alopecia areata. Reverse transcribed after extraction, RNA yielded cDNA as the sequencing template. The protocol was immunoSEQ multiplex PCR, while the TCRdb copy is restricted to in-frame clones and leaves out a portion. The sample has under 150,000 clones, 53% seen once; the top ten hold 0.46%. As to treatment: oral pan-JAK inhibitor, 5-10 mg twice daily. Sequenced material: CD4+ T cells sorted from blood, taken at week 4, from a patient treated with tofacitinib. Receptor source: a human donor with alopecia areata.

The chain recombines TRBV6-5 with TRBJ2-3; D not certain. Germline V lookup: CDR1 MNHEY, CDR2 SVGAGI. This CDR3 region has 15 residues. V was pared by 3 bases and J by 1 base, with 11 bases between. This CDR3 reads CASSYGMLGTDTQYF. CDR3 in DNA: TGTGCCAGCAGTTATGGGATGTTAGGCACAGATACGCAGTATTTT.

This clone has only a few counts. V usage is TRBV5-1 and J usage is TRBJ1-1; 11 nucleotides align to TRBD1. The CDR3 runs 16 residues. With 4 bases clipped from V and 0 bases from J, the junction kept 5 bases outside the gene matches. Per the germline V gene, CDR1 is SGHRS and CDR2 is YFSETQ. CDR3 bases: TGCGCCAGCAGCCGGGGACAGGGGGATGTGAACACTGAAGCTTTCTTT. It encodes CASSRGQGDVNTEAFF.

This chain uses TRBV25-1 with TRBJ2-7; D remains unclear. CDR1 and CDR2 from the germline V gene are MGHDK and SYGVNS. This CDR3 is 17 amino acids long. V lost 3 bases and J 0 bases, leaving 18 bases between the germline ends. This CDR3 reads CASSEINGRFDSYEQYF. The CDR3 nucleotides read TGTGCCAGCAGTGAGATTAACGGACGCTTTGACTCCTACGAGCAGTACTTC.

The J gene is TRBJ1-1, the V gene TRBV29-1; perhaps TRBD1 as D (6 bases). V was clipped by 5 bases and J by 0 bases, with 13 bases between them. This CDR3 is built from 14 residues. Germline V lookup: CDR1 SQVTM, CDR2 ANQGSEA. The CDR3 DNA reads TGCAGCGTTCGCTCGCAGGGGATGAACACTGAAGCTTTCTTT. Protein: CSVRSQGMNTEAFF. The full variable domain, in which reference TRBV29-1 and TRBJ1-1 provide the parts outside the CDR3, is SAVISQKPSRDICQRGTSLTIQCQVDSQVTMMFWYRQQPGQSLTLIATANQGSEATYESGFVIDKFPISRPNLTFSTLTVSNMSPEDSSIYLCSVRSQGMNTEAFFGQGTRLTVV.

The chain has TRBV30 and TRBJ2-5, with a weak D call TRBD2 (6 bases). V dropped 0 bases and J dropped 4 bases, with 12 bases sitting between them. The germline V gene has CDR1 GTSNPN and CDR2 SVGIG (reference sequence). CDR3 length: 14 amino acids. The CDR3 DNA reads as TGTGCCTGGAGTGTGTCGTTAGCGGTAGAGACCCAGTACTTC. Translating gives CAWSVSLAVETQYF.

This chain joins TRBV2 and TRBJ1-1; 8 bases are a match to TRBD1. The V gene's germline CDR1 is SNHLY and CDR2 FYNNEI. J lost 0 bases, V lost 7 bases, and 7 bases had no gene match. There are 15 residues in the CDR3. The CDR3 protein is CASTSDRAVNTEAFF. The CDR3 DNA is TGTGCCAGCACCTCGGACAGGGCCGTGAACACTGAAGCTTTCTTT.

The chain combines TRBV9 with TRBJ2-7; D is tentatively TRBD1 or TRBD2 (6 bases each). Trimming took off 3 bases at V and 9 bases at J, with 28 bases between the two ends. The germline CDR1 and CDR2 sequences are SGDLS and YYNGEE. The CDR3 is made up of 17 amino acids. The CDR3 DNA is TGTGCCAGCAGCGCCGGGGGTACTGGGGGCGCTGAGGTCGTGCAGTACTTC. It yields the protein CASSAGGTGGAEVVQYF. The entire variable domain, with the rest obtained from reference TRBV9 and TRBJ2-7, is as follows: DSGVTQTPKHLITATGQRVTLRCSPRSGDLSVYWYQQSLDQGLQFLIQYYNGEERAKGNILERFSAQQFPDLHSELNLSSLELGDSALYFCASSAGGTGGAEVVQYFGPGTRLTVT.

This clone has more than one count but fewer than ten. The chain joins TRBV30 to TRBJ1-6; TRBD1 is a possible D gene (6 bases). Germline values: CDR1 GTSNPN, CDR2 SVGIG (reference sequence). This CDR3 spans 14 amino acids. V was trimmed by 8 bases and J by 8 bases, leaving 19 bases between them. The chain's CDR3 is CAGQRNREDSPLHF. The DNA of the CDR3 is TGTGCCGGACAGAGAAACAGGGAGGATTCACCCCTCCACTTT. Looking up the rest from reference TRBV30 and TRBJ1-6 gives the full variable domain: SQTIHQWPATLVQPVGSPLSLECTVEGTSNPNLYWYRQAAGRGLQLLFYSVGIGQISSEVPQNLSASRPQDRQFILSSKKLLLSDSGFYLCAGQRNREDSPLHFGNGTRLTVT.

V and J are TRBV29-1 and TRBJ1-3; D might be TRBD1 (5 bases). CDR3 size: 14 residues. V was cut by 2 bases and J by 2 bases, with 10 bases left in between. The germline V gene encodes CDR1 SQVTM and CDR2 ANQGSEA. Here the CDR3 reads CSVEPGQTGNTIYF. CDR3 coding DNA: TGCAGCGTTGAACCCGGACAAACTGGAAACACCATATATTTT.

The V and J genes are TRBV7-9 and TRBJ2-7; D unclear. The CDR3 contains 14 residues. Trimming pared 3 bases from V and 2 bases from J, leaving 11 bases between. CDR1 and CDR2 (germline): SEHNR, FQNEAQ (reference sequence). CDR3 protein: CASSLAIGTYEQYF. In nucleotides, the CDR3 is TGTGCCAGCAGCTTGGCGATAGGTACCTACGAGCAGTACTTC.

A remark on this clone: At one end the junction does not follow the germline gene, possibly because of a read error. The V gene is TRBV30, the J gene TRBJ1-2; D unclear. CDR1 GTSNPN and CDR2 SVGIG come from the germline V gene (reference sequence). This CDR3 region has 11 residues. CDR3 nucleotides: TGTGCCTGGAGTGTAGGCTCCGTACAACTCTTC. This codes for CAWSVGSVQLF. Variable domain in full (rest from reference TRBV30 and TRBJ1-2): SQTIHQWPATLVQPVGSPLSLECTVEGTSNPNLYWYRQAAGRGLQLLFYSVGIGQISSEVPQNLSASRPQDRQFILSSKKLLLSDSGFYLCAWSVGSVQLFGSGTRLTVV.

Only a few counts were recorded for this clone. The genes are TRBV2 and TRBJ1-1, with D possibly being TRBD1 (6 bases). V lost 2 bases and J 5 bases, leaving 15 bases between the germline ends. The CDR3 is 15 amino acids. The germline gives CDR1 SNHLY, CDR2 FYNNEI. Written as DNA, the CDR3 is TGTGCCAGCAGTGAACTCCCAGGAAGGGGGACTGAAGCTTTCTTT. Its translation: CASSELPGRGTEAFF.

The J gene is TRBJ2-7, the V gene TRBV4-1, with D maybe TRBD1 (6 bases). In germline, CDR1 is MGHRA, CDR2 YSYEKL. This CDR3 comprises 16 residues. V dropped 1 base and J dropped 3 bases, with 16 bases sitting between them. The CDR3 DNA reads as TGCGCCAGCAGCCAAGTAGGGTCAGGGGATCGCTACGAGCAGTACTTC. The encoded protein is CASSQVGSGDRYEQYF.

The chain joins TRBV30 to TRBJ2-1; 11 bases are shared with TRBD2. In germline, CDR1 is GTSNPN, CDR2 SVGIG (reference sequence). With V trimmed by 1 base and J by 1 base, 6 bases remained unmatched. This CDR3 comprises 17 residues. CDR3 sequence reads: CAWSAKVAGGSYNEQFF. CDR3 in DNA: TGTGCCTGGAGTGCAAAAGTAGCGGGAGGGTCCTACAATGAGCAGTTCTTC.

This clone was seen a few times. J is TRBJ1-3 and V is TRBV6-6; D gene ambiguous. V was pared by 7 bases and J by 6 bases, with 16 bases between. This CDR3 has 14 residues. Germline V CDR1 and CDR2: MNHNY, SVGAGI (reference sequence). CDR3 region: CASTAQLSSNTIYF. The CDR3 DNA is TGTGCCAGCACCGCACAGCTCTCGTCAAACACCATATATTTT.

In nucleotides, the CDR3 is TGTGCCAGCAGATCTACAGGCTACGAGCAGTACTTC. Translation gives CASRSTGYEQYF. The genes are TRBV6-5 and TRBJ2-7; a possible D gene is TRBD1 (5 bases). Germline V lookup: CDR1 MNHEY, CDR2 SVGAGI. V was cut by 6 bases and J by 3 bases, with 9 bases left in between. CDR3 length: 12 amino acids.

This clone appeared a single time. The CDR3 DNA is TGCGCCAGCAGCTTGGCAGGGTTCCCCTACGAGCAGTACTTC. Translation gives CASSLAGFPYEQYF. The V call is TRBV5-1, the J call TRBJ2-7; D might be TRBD1 (5 bases). Germline V gene data show CDR1 as SGHRS and CDR2 as YFSETQ. V dropped 0 bases and J dropped 2 bases, with 9 bases sitting between them. CDR3 length: 14 residues.

In its sample, this clone was seen a few times. The chain carries TRBV2 and TRBJ2-1; 7 bases match TRBD2. Looked up from germline, CDR1 is SNHLY and CDR2 is FYNNEI. The CDR3 has 15 residues. J lost 1 base, V lost 2 bases, and 2 bases had no gene match. The CDR3 loop is CASSERTSSYNEQFF. As DNA, the CDR3 is TGTGCCAGCAGTGAAAGGACTAGTTCCTACAATGAGCAGTTCTTC.

V gene TRBV7-2 combines with J gene TRBJ1-6; a possible D gene is TRBD1 (5 bases). This CDR3 contains 15 residues. Germline loops: CDR1 SGHTA, CDR2 FQGNSA. With 5 bases removed from V and 6 bases from J, the gap between germline ends came to 14 bases. The CDR3, as DNA: TGTGCCAGCAGCATCAGACAGTCAACTAATTCACCCCTCCACTTT. The encoded protein is CASSIRQSTNSPLHF.

This clone was recorded once. The chain uses TRBV6-1 and TRBJ2-2; D gene ambiguous. CDR3 length equals 15 residues. V was pared by 3 bases and J by 0 bases, with 8 bases between. Germline V gene sequence: CDR1 MNHNS, CDR2 SASEGT. This CDR3 reads CASSDFQANTGELFF. The CDR3 DNA follows: TGTGCCAGCAGTGATTTTCAAGCGAACACCGGGGAGCTGTTTTTT.

This clone was seen only once. The gene calls are TRBV29-1 and TRBJ1-1, with D perhaps TRBD1 (5 bases). The CDR3 has 13 amino acids. V was trimmed by 7 bases and J by 1 base, leaving 13 bases between them. Germline CDR1 and CDR2: SQVTM and ANQGSEA. This CDR3 reads CSGGRRPNTEAFF. Here the CDR3 DNA reads TGCAGCGGGGGGAGGCGACCGAACACTGAAGCTTTCTTT.

J is TRBJ1-1 and V is TRBV27; D is possibly TRBD1 (5 bases). Germline CDR1 reads MNHEY; CDR2 reads SMNVEV (reference sequence). V lost 5 bases and J 2 bases, leaving 9 bases between the germline ends. This CDR3 spans 13 amino acids. The CDR3 protein is CASSLGHNTEAFF. DNA of the CDR3: TGTGCCAGCAGTCTTGGACACAACACTGAAGCTTTCTTT.

This clone was seen only once. The DNA of the CDR3 is TGTGCCAGCAGCCTACAATACACTGAAGCTTTCTTT. This encodes CASSLQYTEAFF. The V and J genes are TRBV5-6 and TRBJ1-1; D is undetermined. Germline V gene data show CDR1 as SGHDT and CDR2 as YYEEEE. CDR3 size: 12 residues. The germline V and J ends were trimmed by 4 bases and 3 bases, with 7 bases remaining between them.

This chain links TRBV2 with TRBJ1-1; 9 bases are a match to TRBD1. This CDR3 has 14 residues. From germline, CDR1 is SNHLY and CDR2 FYNNEI. J was trimmed by 3 bases and V by 6 bases; bases with no gene match: 5. The CDR3: CASRAQGAYTEAFF. As DNA, the CDR3 is TGTGCCAGCAGGGCACAGGGGGCCTACACTGAAGCTTTCTTT.

The chain is built from TRBV7-9 and TRBJ1-6, with 8 bases aligning to TRBD1. Germline V gives CDR1 SEHNR, CDR2 FQNEAQ (reference sequence). This CDR3 region has 15 residues. The J segment lost 6 bases and the V segment lost 4 bases, leaving 5 bases of the junction unmatched. This CDR3 is CASSSRTGFNSPLHF. CDR3 coding DNA: TGTGCCAGCAGCTCTCGGACAGGGTTTAATTCACCCCTCCACTTT.

This chain uses TRBV6-5 with TRBJ1-4; TRBD1 matches 10 bases. With 6 bases clipped from V and 7 bases from J, the junction kept 2 bases outside the gene matches. This CDR3 is built from 13 residues. Germline V lookup: CDR1 MNHEY, CDR2 SVGAGI. Here the CDR3 DNA reads TGTGCCAGCAGCCGGGACAGGGGTGAAAAACTGTTTTTT. The encoded protein is CASSRDRGEKLFF.

The V call is TRBV30, the J call TRBJ2-1, with TRBD2 matching over 9 bases. V lost 0 bases, J lost 6 bases, and 9 bases stayed unmatched. This CDR3 contains 16 residues. Germline assignment: CDR1 GTSNPN and CDR2 SVGIG (reference sequence). The CDR3 region is CAWSVGLAGPINEQFF. CDR3 sequence (DNA): TGTGCCTGGAGTGTAGGCCTAGCGGGACCCATCAATGAGCAGTTCTTC.

The chain links TRBV5-1 to TRBJ2-5; 8 bases map to TRBD1. The trim removed 2 bases at V and 4 bases at J, leaving 1 base unmatched. CDR1 SGHRS and CDR2 YFSETQ come from the germline V gene. The CDR3 covers 13 residues. The CDR3: CASSLGTGETQYF. The CDR3 nucleotides read TGCGCCAGCAGCTTAGGGACAGGAGAGACCCAGTACTTC.

J is TRBJ2-6 and V is TRBV5-1; D is unresolved. V was shortened by 2 bases and J by 4 bases, with 4 bases between the two germline ends. The germline gives CDR1 SGHRS, CDR2 YFSETQ. The CDR3 has 13 amino acids. The CDR3 reads CASSFSGANVLTF. The CDR3, as DNA: TGCGCCAGCAGCTTCTCCGGGGCCAACGTCCTGACTTTC.

This clone has more than one count but fewer than ten. The chain recombines TRBV19 with TRBJ2-5; tentative D call: TRBD1 (6 bases). V gave up 6 bases and J gave up 1 base, with 15 bases separating them. Germline CDR1 LNHDA, CDR2 SQIVND (reference sequence). This CDR3 comprises 15 residues. CDR3 in amino acids: CASSPTGQPQETQYF. In nucleotides, the CDR3 is TGTGCCAGTAGCCCAACCGGACAGCCCCAAGAGACCCAGTACTTC.

The sample holds a few counts of this clone. V and J are TRBV12-5 and TRBJ2-1, with D possibly matching TRBD1 (5 bases). The germline V gene has CDR1 LGHNT and CDR2 FRNRAP. The CDR3 contains 17 residues. Trimming stripped 0 bases from V and 8 bases from J, with 20 bases between. The CDR3 protein is CASGLVPSGRQADEQFF. CDR3 sequence (DNA): TGTGCTAGTGGTTTGGTACCCTCAGGGCGTCAGGCTGATGAGCAGTTCTTC.

The V call is TRBV27, the J call TRBJ1-5, with D maybe TRBD1 (5 bases). Trimming cost V 4 bases and J 7 bases, with 14 bases left between them. This CDR3 has 14 residues. Germline CDR1 and CDR2: MNHEY and SMNVEV (reference sequence). CDR3 nucleotide sequence: TGTGCCAGCAGTTCCCTCCCACCAGGGCAGCCCCAGCATTTT. As protein: CASSSLPPGQPQHF.